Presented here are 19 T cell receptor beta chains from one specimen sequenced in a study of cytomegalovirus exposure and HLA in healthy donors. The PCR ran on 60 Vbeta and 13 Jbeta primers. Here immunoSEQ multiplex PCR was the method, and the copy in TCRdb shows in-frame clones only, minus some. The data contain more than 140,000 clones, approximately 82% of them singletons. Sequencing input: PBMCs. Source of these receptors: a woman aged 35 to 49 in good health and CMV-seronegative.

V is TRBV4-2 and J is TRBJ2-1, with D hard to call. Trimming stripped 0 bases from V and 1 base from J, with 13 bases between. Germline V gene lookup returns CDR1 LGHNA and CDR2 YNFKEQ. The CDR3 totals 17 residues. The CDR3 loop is CASSQESNPLSYNEQFF. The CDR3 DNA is TGTGCCAGCAGCCAAGAATCTAATCCCCTTTCCTACAATGAGCAGTTCTTC.

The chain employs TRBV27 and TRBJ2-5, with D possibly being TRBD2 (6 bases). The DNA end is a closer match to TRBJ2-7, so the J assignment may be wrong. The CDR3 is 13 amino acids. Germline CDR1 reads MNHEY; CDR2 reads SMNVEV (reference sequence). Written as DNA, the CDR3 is TGTGCCAGCTCCCCGGGACTCAGCTACGAGCAGTACTTC. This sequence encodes CASSPGLSYEQYF.

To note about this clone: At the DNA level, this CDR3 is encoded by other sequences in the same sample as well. The CDR3 DNA reads TGTGCCAGCAGTTTCACAGGGAGCAATCAGCCCCAGCATTTT. Its translation is CASSFTGSNQPQHF. V is TRBV27 and J is TRBJ1-5; D is perhaps TRBD1 (6 bases). The CDR3 consists of 14 residues. Trimming stripped 3 bases from V and 1 base from J, with 7 bases between. Germline V lookup: CDR1 MNHEY, CDR2 SMNVEV (reference sequence).

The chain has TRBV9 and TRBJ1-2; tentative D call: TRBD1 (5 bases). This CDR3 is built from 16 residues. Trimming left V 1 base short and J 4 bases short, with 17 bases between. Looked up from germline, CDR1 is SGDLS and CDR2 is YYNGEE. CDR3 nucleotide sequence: TGTGCCAGCAGCGTATCCCAGGACATAGGGATCTATGGCTACACCTTC. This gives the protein CASSVSQDIGIYGYTF.

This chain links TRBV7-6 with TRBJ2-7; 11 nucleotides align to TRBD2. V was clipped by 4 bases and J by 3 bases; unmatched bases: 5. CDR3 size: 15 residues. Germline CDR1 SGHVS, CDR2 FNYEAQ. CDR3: CASSSISGRVYEQYF. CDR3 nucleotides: TGTGCCAGCAGCTCGATTAGCGGGAGGGTCTACGAGCAGTACTTC.

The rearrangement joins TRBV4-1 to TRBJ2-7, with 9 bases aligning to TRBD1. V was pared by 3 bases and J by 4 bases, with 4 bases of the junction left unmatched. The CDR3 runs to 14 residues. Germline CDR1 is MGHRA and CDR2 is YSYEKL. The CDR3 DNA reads TGCGCCAGCAGCCAGGGACAGGGAGAGTACGAGCAGTACTTC. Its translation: CASSQGQGEYEQYF.

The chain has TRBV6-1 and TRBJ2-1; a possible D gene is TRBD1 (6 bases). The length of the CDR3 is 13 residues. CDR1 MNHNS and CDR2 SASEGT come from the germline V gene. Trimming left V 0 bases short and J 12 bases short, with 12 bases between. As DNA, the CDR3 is TGTGCCAGCAGTGAAGCCAGGGGCACAAGGCAGTTCTTC. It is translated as CASSEARGTRQFF.

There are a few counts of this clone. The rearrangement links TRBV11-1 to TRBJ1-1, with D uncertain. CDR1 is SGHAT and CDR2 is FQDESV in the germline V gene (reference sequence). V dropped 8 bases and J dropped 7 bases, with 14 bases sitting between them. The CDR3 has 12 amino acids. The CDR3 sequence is CASGGRVGEAFF. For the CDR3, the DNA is TGTGCCAGCGGAGGGAGGGTCGGTGAAGCTTTCTTT.

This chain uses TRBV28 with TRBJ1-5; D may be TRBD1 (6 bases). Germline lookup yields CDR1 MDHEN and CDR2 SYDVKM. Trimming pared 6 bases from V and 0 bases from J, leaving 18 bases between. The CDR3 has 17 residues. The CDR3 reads CASRSSKGVHSNQPQHF. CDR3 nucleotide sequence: TGTGCCAGCAGATCTTCTAAGGGGGTCCATAGCAATCAGCCCCAGCATTTT.

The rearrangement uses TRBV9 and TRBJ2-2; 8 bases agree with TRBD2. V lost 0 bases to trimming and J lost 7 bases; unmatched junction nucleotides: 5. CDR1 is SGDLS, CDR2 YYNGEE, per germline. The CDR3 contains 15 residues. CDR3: CASSVEAGGGGELFF. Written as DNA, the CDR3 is TGTGCCAGCAGCGTAGAGGCGGGAGGAGGCGGGGAGCTGTTTTTT.

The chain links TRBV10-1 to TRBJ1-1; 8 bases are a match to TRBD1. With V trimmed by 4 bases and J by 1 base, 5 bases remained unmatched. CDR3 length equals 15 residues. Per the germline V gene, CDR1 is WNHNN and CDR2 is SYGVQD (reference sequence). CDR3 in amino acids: CASSGLGTGNTEAFF. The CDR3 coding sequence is TGCGCCAGCAGTGGATTGGGGACAGGGAACACTGAAGCTTTCTTT.

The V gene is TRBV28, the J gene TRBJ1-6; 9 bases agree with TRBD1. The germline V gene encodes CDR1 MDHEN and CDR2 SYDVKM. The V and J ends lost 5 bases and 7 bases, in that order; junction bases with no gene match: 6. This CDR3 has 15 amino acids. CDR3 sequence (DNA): TGTGCCAGCAGTCCAAACAGGGGGCGGAATTCACCCCTCCACTTT. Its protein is CASSPNRGRNSPLHF.

The CDR3 bases are TGTGCCATCAGTGAGGAGACACGCGAGCAGTACTTC. It is translated as CAISEETREQYF. The gene calls are TRBV10-3 and TRBJ2-7; D unclear. The CDR3 contains 12 residues. Trimming stripped 2 bases from V and 6 bases from J, with 8 bases between. Germline CDR1 reads ENHRY; CDR2 reads SYGVKD.

CDR3: CASSLNTGTYLLYEQYF. CDR3 sequence (DNA): TGCGCCAGCAGCTTGAACACCGGGACATACCTTCTCTACGAGCAGTACTTC. The chain is built from TRBV5-1 and TRBJ2-7; D perhaps matches TRBD1 (6 bases). V lost 1 base to trimming and J lost 3 bases, with 20 bases between them. Germline loops: CDR1 SGHRS, CDR2 YFSETQ. The CDR3 runs 17 residues.

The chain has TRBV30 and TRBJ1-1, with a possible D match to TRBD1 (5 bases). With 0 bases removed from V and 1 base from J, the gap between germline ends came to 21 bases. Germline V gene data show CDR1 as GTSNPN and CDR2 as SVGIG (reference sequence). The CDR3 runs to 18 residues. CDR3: CAWSVRRAINLSNTEAFF. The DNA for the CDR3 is TGTGCCTGGAGTGTACGCAGGGCTATTAATCTGTCGAACACTGAAGCTTTCTTT.

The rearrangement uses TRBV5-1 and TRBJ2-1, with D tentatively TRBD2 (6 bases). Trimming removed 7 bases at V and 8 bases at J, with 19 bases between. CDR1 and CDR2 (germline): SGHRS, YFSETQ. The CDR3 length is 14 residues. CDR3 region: CASGREWGVDEQFF. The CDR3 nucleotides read TGCGCCAGCGGTCGGGAGTGGGGAGTGGATGAGCAGTTCTTC.

CDR3 residues: CASSPPSVPDTQYF. The CDR3 DNA reads TGTGCCAGCTCACCACCTTCGGTCCCAGATACGCAGTATTTT. The J gene is TRBJ2-3, the V gene TRBV18; no firm D call. This CDR3 region has 14 residues. V was cut by 0 bases and J by 4 bases, with 8 bases left in between. Germline values: CDR1 KGHSH, CDR2 LQKENI.

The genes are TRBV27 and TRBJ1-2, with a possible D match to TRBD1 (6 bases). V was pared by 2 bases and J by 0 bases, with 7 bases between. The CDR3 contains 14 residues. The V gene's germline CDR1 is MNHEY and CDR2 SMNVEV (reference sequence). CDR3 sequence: CASSLQGTNYGYTF. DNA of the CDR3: TGTGCCAGCAGTTTACAGGGGACTAACTATGGCTACACCTTC.

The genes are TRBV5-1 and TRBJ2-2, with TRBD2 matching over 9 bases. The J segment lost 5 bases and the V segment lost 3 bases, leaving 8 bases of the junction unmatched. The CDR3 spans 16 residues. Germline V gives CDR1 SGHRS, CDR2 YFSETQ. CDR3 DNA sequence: TGCGCCAGCAGCTCCCGGGCTAGCGGGACTACCGGGGAGCTGTTTTTT. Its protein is CASSSRASGTTGELFF.